The next 28 T cell receptor beta chains were all read from a single sample in a study of T cell responses to AZD1222 COVID-19 vaccine. The data were produced by immunoSEQ multiplex PCR, yet TCRdb's version contains in-frame clones alone and is incomplete. The sample contains about 84,000 clones, nearly 90% of which appear only once. Sequencing was performed on peripheral blood, taken on day 0 of AZD1222 vaccination. The receptors come from an adult in good health.

This rearrangement joins TRBV3-1 (or the pseudogene TRBV3-2) to TRBJ2-7; 8 bases are shared with TRBD2. Germline V CDR1 and CDR2: LGHDT, YNNKEL (reference sequence). The CDR3 is made up of 15 amino acids. The V and J ends lost 5 bases and 7 bases, in that order; junction bases with no gene match: 13. CDR3 sequence: CASSNPPAGAREQYF. In DNA, the CDR3 is TGTGCCAGCAGCAACCCTCCAGCGGGAGCTCGGGAGCAGTACTTC.

The chain recombines TRBV15 with TRBJ1-2, with 7 nucleotides matching TRBD1. Per the germline V gene, CDR1 is LNHNV and CDR2 is YYDKDF (reference sequence). The junction had 14 bases not matched to a gene; V was cut back by 3 bases and J by 13 bases. The CDR3 contains 14 residues. The CDR3 here is CATSSGQEPVLGTF. DNA of the CDR3: TGTGCCACCAGCAGCGGACAGGAACCCGTTTTGGGCACCTTC.

In its sample, this clone was seen a few times. J is TRBJ2-1 and V is TRBV30; maybe TRBD2 (5 bases). This CDR3 has 14 amino acids. Between the trimmed V and J ends, which lost 1 base and 8 bases, there was a span of 15 bases. Germline V lookup: CDR1 GTSNPN, CDR2 SVGIG (reference sequence). Written as DNA, the CDR3 is TGTGCCTGGAGTGAATCCGCGGCGGGCTATGAGCAGTTCTTC. Its protein product is CAWSESAAGYEQFF.

This clone was picked up a small number of times. The chain is built from TRBV5-4 and TRBJ1-1, with D unresolved. This CDR3 is built from 15 residues. Germline assignment: CDR1 SGHNT and CDR2 YYREEE (reference sequence). V lost 4 bases and J 0 bases, leaving 13 bases between the germline ends. DNA of the CDR3: TGTGCCAGCAGCCCGGCCTCGGGAATGAACACTGAAGCTTTCTTT. Encoded protein: CASSPASGMNTEAFF.

The chain is built from TRBV21-1 and TRBJ1-5. TRBV21-1 is tagged as a pseudogene. The CDR3 consists of 16 residues. For the CDR3, the DNA is TGTGCCAGCAGCAAGGGAGGACAGCCCTATAATCAGCCCCAGCATTTT. It codes for CASSKGGQPYNQPQHF.

The J gene is TRBJ2-5, the V gene TRBV3-1 (or the pseudogene TRBV3-2); tentatively, D is TRBD2 (7 bases). The CDR3 loop spans 15 amino acids. V lost 2 bases to trimming and J lost 1 base, with 11 bases between them. CDR1 is LGHDT and CDR2 is YNNKEL in the germline V gene (reference sequence). CDR3 coding DNA: TGTGCCAGCAGCCAACGGGGGGCCAGCCAAGAGACCCAGTACTTC. Translating gives CASSQRGASQETQYF.

This rearrangement joins TRBV7-6 to TRBJ1-1; D is unclear. The CDR3 runs to 16 residues. V was pared by 6 bases and J by 7 bases, with 24 bases between. Germline assignment: CDR1 SGHVS and CDR2 FNYEAQ. CDR3 sequence reads: CASRPEPGLRINEAFF. The CDR3, as DNA: TGTGCCAGCAGACCAGAACCGGGCCTAAGGATCAATGAAGCTTTCTTT.

CDR3 nucleotides: TGTGCCAGCAGCCAAGGGTCACGGGTTACGCAGTATTTT. This translates into CASSQGSRVTQYF. The chain carries TRBV3-1 (or the pseudogene TRBV3-2) and TRBJ2-3; D gene ambiguous. The CDR3 runs to 13 residues. CDR1 LGHDT and CDR2 YNNKEL come from the germline V gene (reference sequence). Trimming pared 1 base from V and 8 bases from J, leaving 10 bases between.

J is TRBJ1-5 and V is TRBV19, with D hard to call. Germline V lookup: CDR1 LNHDA, CDR2 SQIVND (reference sequence). This CDR3 has 15 amino acids. The V end was cut by 5 bases, the J end by 3 bases, with 14 bases between. Written as DNA, the CDR3 is TGTGCCAGTAGTCCCTCCCAGACCCCCAATCAGCCCCAGCATTTT. Protein: CASSPSQTPNQPQHF.

The gene calls are TRBV7-8 and TRBJ2-1; D is unclear. The CDR3 runs to 12 residues. Per germline, CDR1 SGHVS and CDR2 FQNEAQ. Trimming removed 5 bases from V and 3 bases from J, with 5 bases in between. CDR3 sequence reads: CASSPYYNEQFF. For the CDR3, the DNA is TGTGCCAGCAGCCCGTACTACAATGAGCAGTTCTTC.

J is TRBJ2-5 and V is TRBV25-1; perhaps D is TRBD1 or TRBD2 (5 bases each). Germline V gene data show CDR1 as MGHDK and CDR2 as SYGVNS. CDR3 size: 14 residues. V gave up 7 bases and J gave up 4 bases, with 16 bases separating them. The CDR3 spells CASTPEGTLETQYF. The CDR3 bases are TGTGCCAGCACCCCAGAGGGGACCCTAGAGACCCAGTACTTC.

The rearrangement links TRBV7-9 to TRBJ1-2; D not certain. The V gene lost 1 base and the J gene lost 0 bases, with 9 bases spanning the gap. This CDR3 has 15 amino acids. Germline assignment: CDR1 SEHNR and CDR2 FQNEAQ (reference sequence). The CDR3 nucleotides read TGTGCCAGCAGCTTAGGGGCCCGAGCTAACTATGGCTACACCTTC. Encoded protein: CASSLGARANYGYTF. The whole variable domain, remainder taken from reference TRBV7-9 and TRBJ1-2, is DTGVSQNPRHKITKRGQNVTFRCDPISEHNRLYWYRQTLGQGPEFLTYFQNEAQLEKSRLLSDRFSAERPKGSFSTLEIQRTEQGDSAMYLCASSLGARANYGYTFGSGTRLTVV.

CDR3: CASSPEGLAGPYEQYF. CDR3 bases: TGTGCCAGCAGCCCCGAAGGTCTAGCGGGACCCTACGAGCAGTACTTC. The gene calls are TRBV9 and TRBJ2-7; 9 nucleotides match TRBD2. The germline V gene encodes CDR1 SGDLS and CDR2 YYNGEE. This CDR3 region has 16 residues. The V and J ends lost 4 bases and 2 bases, in that order; junction bases with no gene match: 10.

In this sample, this clone turned up once. The J gene is TRBJ2-1, the V gene TRBV25-1; 8 nucleotides match TRBD1. V was pared by 7 bases and J by 7 bases, with 3 bases of the junction left unmatched. The CDR3 extends over 12 amino acids. The germline V gene has CDR1 MGHDK and CDR2 SYGVNS. The CDR3 DNA reads as TGTGCCAGCAAAGGGGACAGGAATGAGCAGTTCTTC. Amino acid sequence: CASKGDRNEQFF.

The CDR3 region has the DNA TGTGCCAGCAGTACTGACAGAAAGGCTGGCTACACCTTC. Translation gives CASSTDRKAGYTF. The chain carries TRBV12-3 or TRBV12-4 and TRBJ1-2, with D maybe TRBD1 (5 bases). The CDR3 is 13 amino acids. The V gene lost 5 bases and the J gene lost 7 bases, with 14 bases spanning the gap.

The chain couples TRBV7-8 to TRBJ1-5; tentatively, D is TRBD1 (5 bases). The germline CDR1 and CDR2 sequences are SGHVS and FQNEAQ. The CDR3 length is 15 residues. Trimming took 10 bases from V and 5 from J, leaving 21 bases between them. CDR3 DNA sequence: TGTGCCACCTCGAGAGGTCGGGGCCCTGATCAGCCCCAGCATTTT. It yields the protein CATSRGRGPDQPQHF.

The chain uses TRBV28 and TRBJ1-3; D is unresolved. Germline lookup yields CDR1 MDHEN and CDR2 SYDVKM. The CDR3 contains 14 residues. Trimming stripped 6 bases from V and 0 bases from J, with 9 bases between. In nucleotides, the CDR3 is TGTGCCAGCAGGCGAGGGAGCTCTGGAAACACCATATATTTT. This encodes CASRRGSSGNTIYF.

In its sample, this clone was seen once. This chain uses TRBV5-6 with TRBJ2-5; tentatively, D is TRBD2 (6 bases). In germline, CDR1 is SGHDT, CDR2 YYEEEE. The CDR3 extends over 18 amino acids. Trimming left V 3 bases short and J 5 bases short, with 26 bases between. Here the CDR3 reads CASSSAFGFSGGGETQYF. CDR3 coding DNA: TGTGCCAGCAGCTCTGCCTTCGGATTTAGCGGCGGTGGGGAGACCCAGTACTTC.

V gene TRBV11-2 combines with J gene TRBJ2-3, with D possibly being TRBD1 (5 bases). The germline gives CDR1 SGHAT, CDR2 FQNNGV. V lost 5 bases and J 3 bases, leaving 12 bases between the germline ends. The CDR3 spans 14 residues. DNA for the CDR3: TGTGCCAGCAGCCTGCAGGGATGGACAGATACGCAGTATTTT. Translating gives CASSLQGWTDTQYF.

The chain joins TRBV18 to TRBJ2-7, with a tentative D call TRBD1 (5 bases). This CDR3 has 16 residues. Germline values: CDR1 KGHSH, CDR2 LQKENI. Trimming shortened V by 2 bases and J by 2 bases, and 16 bases separated the two germline ends. The CDR3 region is CASSPKGQGWTYEQYF. CDR3 sequence (DNA): TGTGCCAGCTCACCAAAGGGCCAGGGTTGGACCTACGAGCAGTACTTC.

DNA of the CDR3: TGTGCCAGCAGAGAACAGGTGGTTAGCTCCTACGAGCAGTACTTC. Its protein product is CASREQVVSSYEQYF. This chain joins TRBV2 and TRBJ2-7; weak D call: TRBD1 (5 bases). The V end lost 6 bases, the J end lost 0 bases, and 15 bases lay between the germline ends. This CDR3 contains 15 residues. Germline CDR1 SNHLY, CDR2 FYNNEI.

V gene TRBV6-2 or TRBV6-3 combines with J gene TRBJ2-2, with 16 bases identical to TRBD2. CDR3 length equals 19 residues. The V and J ends lost 0 bases and 3 bases, in that order; junction bases with no gene match: 4. The V gene's germline CDR1 is MNHEY and CDR2 SVGEGT. In nucleotides, the CDR3 is TGTGCCAGCAGTTACTCTCCGGGACTAGCGGGAGGGTACACCGGGGAGCTGTTTTTT. This codes for CASSYSPGLAGGYTGELFF.

V and J are TRBV5-1 and TRBJ1-6; D unclear. This CDR3 has 18 amino acids. Germline V gene lookup returns CDR1 SGHRS and CDR2 YFSETQ. Trimming left V 4 bases short and J 0 bases short, with 17 bases between. CDR3 DNA: TGCGCCAGCAGCCCCGCGGTTCGGGCAAGCTCCTATAATTCACCCCTCCACTTT. Protein: CASSPAVRASSYNSPLHF.

V gene TRBV7-2 combines with J gene TRBJ1-3, with D uncertain. CDR1 is SGHTA and CDR2 is FQGNSA in the germline V gene. V was clipped by 8 bases and J by 2 bases, with 10 bases between them. The CDR3 has 13 amino acids. CDR3 sequence: CASRSLAGNTIYF. The CDR3 bases are TGTGCCAGCCGGTCCCTGGCTGGAAACACCATATATTTT.

This clone came up once. The chain has TRBV30 and TRBJ1-4; D is unclear. The CDR3 covers 15 residues. Trimming shortened V by 3 bases and J by 3 bases, and 14 bases separated the two germline ends. From germline, CDR1 is GTSNPN and CDR2 SVGIG (reference sequence). The CDR3 DNA follows: TGTGCCTGGAGAGCGGCCGCTACTTCTAATGAAAAACTGTTTTTT. The encoded protein is CAWRAAATSNEKLFF. The full variable domain, its missing parts supplied by reference TRBV30 and TRBJ1-4, is SQTIHQWPATLVQPVGSPLSLECTVEGTSNPNLYWYRQAAGRGLQLLFYSVGIGQISSEVPQNLSASRPQDRQFILSSKKLLLSDSGFYLCAWRAAATSNEKLFFGSGTQLSVL.

The J gene is TRBJ2-5, the V gene TRBV11-2; D not resolved. Germline CDR1 is SGHAT and CDR2 is FQNNGV. Deletions cut 1 base from V and 5 bases from J, with 2 bases between. The CDR3 is 11 amino acids. CDR3 coding DNA: TGTGCCAGCAGCTTAGGGGAGACCCAGTACTTC. This translates into CASSLGETQYF.

This sequence joins TRBV7-9 and TRBJ1-1; D remains unclear. The CDR3 has 11 residues. Germline CDR1 SEHNR, CDR2 FQNEAQ (reference sequence). Trimming took off 8 bases at V and 5 bases at J, with 9 bases between the two ends. CDR3 nucleotide sequence: TGTGCCAGCGGGGTAGGTACTGAAGCTTTCTTT. This gives the protein CASGVGTEAFF.

The rearrangement joins TRBV18 to TRBJ1-1, with 7 bases matching TRBD1. V gave up 8 bases and J gave up 8 bases; unmatched junction bases: 11. The CDR3 is made up of 13 amino acids. The germline gives CDR1 KGHSH, CDR2 LQKENI. The CDR3 is CASAKRGQQEAFF. The CDR3 DNA reads as TGTGCCAGCGCAAAGAGGGGACAGCAAGAAGCTTTCTTT.